These 24 T cell receptor beta chains were sequenced from one sample in a study of T cells in Graves' hyperthyroidism and ophthalmopathy. Using RNA transcripts as the source, TCR beta CDR3 regions were amplified. The primer set for the first-round RT-PCR of the TCR CDR3 was HTBI. TCRdb re-analysed the multiplex PCR reads in MiXCR, keeping a single row per CDR3 protein. The table records around 540,000 distinct CDR3 sequences, about 43% of them present only once. The source material was peripheral blood or thyroid tissue (not recorded which). These receptor sequences come from a woman in her late teens or twenties with Graves' hyperthyroidism.

This clonotype was seen more than once but under ten times. The chain is built from TRBV12-5 and TRBJ1-5; TRBD1 might be the D (6 bases). V gave up 7 bases and J gave up 6 bases, with 13 bases separating them. Germline CDR1 reads LGHNT; CDR2 reads FRNRAP. The CDR3 extends over 13 amino acids. The CDR3 reads CASAYGQSQPQHF. CDR3 nucleotides: TGTGCTAGTGCCTACGGACAGTCTCAGCCCCAGCATTTT.

This clonotype was recorded many times. CDR3 sequence (DNA): TGTGCCAGCAGCCCCGGACAAGGAACGAACACTGAAGCTTTCTTT. Translated: CASSPGQGTNTEAFF. The gene calls are TRBV7-3 and TRBJ1-1; D possibly corresponds to TRBD1 (5 bases). Looked up from germline, CDR1 is SGHTA and CDR2 is FQGTGA. The V end was cut by 5 bases, the J end by 1 base, with 14 bases between. The CDR3 totals 15 residues.

This clonotype was seen a few times. The V call is TRBV7-9, the J call TRBJ1-3; D not certain. V was shortened by 6 bases and J by 0 bases, with 12 bases between the two germline ends. The CDR3 spans 15 residues. Germline V CDR1 and CDR2: SEHNR, FQNEAQ (reference sequence). CDR3: CASRSDLDSGNTIYF. DNA for the CDR3: TGTGCCAGCAGATCGGACTTGGACTCTGGAAACACCATATATTTT.

The sample holds one count of this clonotype. This chain links TRBV20-1 with TRBJ2-5, with a weak D call TRBD1 (5 bases). CDR1 DFQATT and CDR2 SNEGSKA come from the germline V gene (reference sequence). CDR3 length: 15 residues. V lost 0 bases, J lost 1 base, and 12 bases lay in between. CDR3 residues: CSARDPRQLQETQYF. The CDR3 nucleotides are TGCAGTGCTAGAGACCCTAGACAGCTCCAAGAGACCCAGTACTTC.

CDR3 sequence reads: CASSIGPGVQPQHF. The CDR3 coding sequence is TGTGCCAGTAGTATAGGCCCAGGGGTGCAGCCCCAGCATTTT. The chain carries TRBV19 and TRBJ1-5; perhaps TRBD1 as D (6 bases). From germline, CDR1 is LNHDA and CDR2 SQIVND (reference sequence). Trimming removed 1 base from V and 7 bases from J, with 11 bases in between. CDR3 length: 14 amino acids.

This clonotype appeared many times. The chain couples TRBV20-1 to TRBJ1-2; TRBD1 aligns across 9 bases. The V gene's germline CDR1 is DFQATT and CDR2 SNEGSKA (reference sequence). There are 11 residues in the CDR3. Trimming at V came to 5 bases and at J to 6 bases, leaving 1 base not matched to a gene. CDR3 region: CSAGDRDGYTF. In nucleotides, the CDR3 is TGCAGTGCTGGGGACAGGGATGGCTACACCTTC.

J is TRBJ2-7 and V is TRBV20-1; 8 bases align to TRBD2. Trimming at V came to 4 bases and at J to 6 bases, leaving 14 bases not matched to a gene. Per the germline V gene, CDR1 is DFQATT and CDR2 is SNEGSKA (reference sequence). The CDR3 is made up of 15 amino acids. This CDR3 reads CSAIGGAGGRGEQYF. In DNA, the CDR3 is TGCAGTGCTATCGGGGGGGCGGGAGGTCGAGGCGAGCAGTACTTC.

The chain carries TRBV13 and TRBJ2-7; D is undetermined. Germline V lookup: CDR1 PRHDT, CDR2 FYEKMQ (reference sequence). The CDR3 has 13 amino acids. V lost 3 bases and J lost 4, with 10 bases in between. The CDR3 DNA is TGTGCCAGCAGCTTCGACCAACCTTACGAGCAGTACTTC. Protein sequence: CASSFDQPYEQYF.

The chain recombines TRBV20-1 with TRBJ1-4; a possible D gene is TRBD1 (6 bases). The CDR3 length is 16 residues. Trimming removed 7 bases from V and 0 bases from J, with 18 bases in between. Germline CDR1 DFQATT, CDR2 SNEGSKA (reference sequence). The chain's CDR3 is CSGGGLAPTTNEKLFF. In nucleotides, the CDR3 is TGCAGTGGAGGGGGGCTTGCCCCAACAACTAATGAAAAACTGTTTTTT.

This clonotype was counted many times. DNA of the CDR3: TGTGCCAGCAGCCACAGGCCCACCTACGAGCAGTACTTC. Protein product: CASSHRPTYEQYF. The genes are TRBV14 and TRBJ2-7; unclear D gene. There are 13 residues in the CDR3. Germline V gene data show CDR1 as SGHDN and CDR2 as FVKESK. V was pared by 3 bases and J by 2 bases, with 8 bases between.

The rearrangement links TRBV12-3 or TRBV12-4 to TRBJ2-7, with a tentative D call TRBD2 (6 bases). The germline V and J ends were trimmed by 5 bases and 5 bases, with 19 bases remaining between them. The CDR3 has 15 residues. The DNA of the CDR3 is TGTGCCAGCAGTCCTTCGGGAAAGGGAGGCGACGAGCAGTACTTC. This codes for CASSPSGKGGDEQYF.

This clonotype was seen a few times. The chain carries TRBV20-1 and TRBJ1-1; weak D call: TRBD1 (5 bases). This CDR3 is built from 13 residues. Germline V lookup: CDR1 DFQATT, CDR2 SNEGSKA (reference sequence). CDR3 amino acids: CSPTTVMNTEAFF. The CDR3 DNA is TGCAGCCCAACGACAGTCATGAACACTGAAGCTTTCTTT.

There are a few counts of this clonotype. The V and J genes are TRBV20-1 and TRBJ1-3; D may be TRBD1 (6 bases). Germline CDR1 reads DFQATT; CDR2 reads SNEGSKA (reference sequence). V lost 5 bases, J lost 4 bases, and 18 bases lay in between. This CDR3 is built from 15 residues. The CDR3 region is CSALGPGRGGNTIYF. Written as DNA, the CDR3 is TGCAGTGCTCTAGGACCCGGCAGGGGAGGAAACACCATATATTTT.

Many counts were recorded for this clonotype. V is TRBV19 and J is TRBJ2-7; unclear D gene. Trimming took 4 bases from V and 4 from J, leaving 11 bases between them. CDR1 and CDR2 (germline): LNHDA, SQIVND (reference sequence). This CDR3 region has 13 residues. The CDR3 coding sequence is TGTGCCAGTAGTACCTCCGGCGCGTACGAGCAGTACTTC. This codes for CASSTSGAYEQYF.

The V call is TRBV6-2 or TRBV6-3, the J call TRBJ1-1; TRBD1 is a possible D gene (5 bases). The CDR3 is 15 amino acids. V lost 2 bases and J 3 bases, leaving 13 bases between the germline ends. Germline V gene data show CDR1 as MNHEY and CDR2 as SVGEGT. DNA for the CDR3: TGTGCCAGCAGTTACCTTGGGGGTGTCGACACTGAAGCTTTCTTT. It specifies CASSYLGGVDTEAFF.

This clonotype has a handful of counts. The junction does not match germline at one end; this may be a read error. V gene TRBV10-3 combines with J gene TRBJ1-1; 8 bases agree with TRBD1. Germline CDR1 ENHRY, CDR2 SYGVKD. This CDR3 has 14 amino acids. The CDR3 region has the DNA TGTGCCAGCAGTGAAGGACAGGGAAGCACTGAAGCTTTCTTT. It encodes CASSEGQGSTEAFF.

On this clonotype itself: An end of the junction does not agree with germline; a read error may underlie this. The J gene is TRBJ1-3, the V gene TRBV11-1; 9 nucleotides align to TRBD1. Germline CDR1 reads SGHAT; CDR2 reads FQDESV (reference sequence). The length of the CDR3 is 15 residues. This CDR3 reads CASSRGQGIGNTIYF. In DNA form, the CDR3 reads TGCGCCAGCAGCCGAGGACAGGGGATCGGAAACACCATATATTTT.

This clonotype was counted many times. The V call is TRBV7-2, the J call TRBJ1-2; TRBD1 aligns across 7 bases. Per the germline V gene, CDR1 is SGHTA and CDR2 is FQGNSA. V shed 5 bases and J 2 bases; nucleotides not matched to a gene: 5. This CDR3 has 14 residues. This CDR3 is CASSSSGQNYGYTF. Written as DNA, the CDR3 is TGTGCCAGCAGCAGCTCGGGACAGAACTATGGCTACACCTTC.

In DNA form, the CDR3 reads TGTGCCAGCAGCTTACTAGCGGAGGGCACAGATACGCAGTATTTT. It codes for CASSLLAEGTDTQYF. The chain is built from TRBV7-9 and TRBJ2-3; 7 positions agree with TRBD2. After removal of 2 bases from V and 1 base from J, the junction contained 3 bases not matched to a gene. This CDR3 has 15 amino acids. CDR1 and CDR2 from the germline V gene are SEHNR and FQNEAQ (reference sequence).

This clonotype has a single count. Since the CDR3 does not end with the conserved phenylalanine or tryptophan, this likely comes from a read error. V usage is TRBV6-5 and J usage is TRBJ2-5, with TRBD1 identical over 9 bases. The CDR3 is 14 residues long. Germline-derived CDR1 and CDR2 are MNHEY and SVGAGI. Losses at the gene ends were 2 bases for V and 5 bases for J; bases not matched to a gene: 3. Here the CDR3 reads CASSYGTGMETQYL. The CDR3 DNA reads as TGTGCCAGCAGTTACGGGACAGGGATGGAGACCCAGTACCTC.

About this clonotype itself: The conserved phenylalanine or tryptophan normally closing the CDR3 is absent here, so this likely arose from a read error. Because the CDR3's place on the DNA is in doubt, the DNA is left out and the CDR3 is given as listed by TCRdb. The chain joins TRBV9 to TRBJ1-4. Germline V gene sequence: CDR1 SGDLS, CDR2 YYNGEE. From its first to its last residue, the CDR3 has 10 amino acids. This CDR3 is CASSVTGTAY.

This clonotype has just a few counts. The chain employs TRBV11-2 and TRBJ2-7, with 9 bases lining up with TRBD2. This CDR3 region has 16 residues. Germline V lookup: CDR1 SGHAT, CDR2 FQNNGV. V dropped 5 bases and J dropped 1; count of bases not matched to a gene: 9. Written as DNA, the CDR3 is TGTGCCAGCAGCCTTTACGGCCTAGCGGGGTCCTACGAGCAGTACTTC. It is translated as CASSLYGLAGSYEQYF. Based on the CDR3 plus reference TRBV11-2 and TRBJ2-7, the full variable domain is EAGVAQSPRYKIIEKRQSVAFWCNPISGHATLYWYQQILGQGPKLLIQFQNNGVVDDSQLPKDRFSAERLKGVDSTLKIQPAKLEDSAVYLCASSLYGLAGSYEQYFGPGTRLTVT.

The V and J genes are TRBV7-9 and TRBJ1-5, with a weak D call TRBD1 (6 bases). Germline CDR1 is SEHNR and CDR2 is FQNEAQ (reference sequence). The CDR3 has 15 residues. Trimming removed 5 bases at V and 1 base at J, with 12 bases between. CDR3 nucleotide sequence: TGTGCCAGCAGCAGGGGGGTGGGGAGCAATCAGCCCCAGCATTTT. Residues: CASSRGVGSNQPQHF.

The gene calls are TRBV6-1 and TRBJ2-5, with a weak D call TRBD1 (6 bases). The CDR3 is 18 residues long. Germline assignment: CDR1 MNHNS and CDR2 SASEGT. V was shortened by 6 bases and J by 4 bases, with 27 bases between the two germline ends. CDR3 coding DNA: TGTGCCAGCAGGGTTTCCACAGGGCGCTCGCACCGGGGAGAGACCCAGTACTTC. This codes for CASRVSTGRSHRGETQYF.